The 23 T cell receptor beta chains presented below share a single source sample, sequenced in a study of T cells expressing NK-cell markers. For each CDR3 protein, TCRdb gives one entry from its re-call of the 5' RACE reads, without DNA. This sample's table reports 300,000 to 500,000 distinct CDR3 sequences. The sample taken for sequencing was blood T cells: a sorted CD56 or NKG2C T cell subset, CD4+ or CD8+ T cells, or bulk PBMC T cells (not recorded which). These receptors were obtained from a woman aged 50 to 60 in good health.

The chain combines TRBV25-1 with TRBJ1-5; with no DNA, the TCRdb D assignment of TRBD1 cannot be verified. The CDR3 totals 14 residues. Looked up from germline, CDR1 is MGHDK and CDR2 is SYGVNS. CDR3 in amino acids: CASAGTGWNQPQHF.

The chain employs TRBV11-2 and TRBJ1-1. The CDR3 covers 14 residues. Germline V lookup: CDR1 SGHAT, CDR2 FQNNGV. The CDR3 is CASSLEGVGTEAFF.

This chain connects TRBV3-1 to TRBJ1-3; TCRdb returns TRBD1, unconfirmable since there is no DNA. Germline values: CDR1 LGHDT, CDR2 YNNKEL (reference sequence). This CDR3 has 14 amino acids. CDR3 loop: CASSQGVRGDTIYF.

The chain combines TRBV15 with TRBJ2-1. CDR3 length equals 12 residues. Germline CDR1 reads LNHNV; CDR2 reads YYDKDF (reference sequence). The CDR3 is CATSRREDEQFF. Drawing the rest from reference TRBV15 and TRBJ2-1, the complete variable domain is DAMVIQNPRYQVTQFGKPVTLSCSQTLNHNVMYWYQQKSSQAPKLLFHYYDKDFNNEADTPDNFQSRRPNTSFCFLDIRSPGLGDTAMYLCATSRREDEQFFGPGTRLTVL.

The chain joins TRBV12-3 or TRBV12-4 to TRBJ2-3; TCRdb's assignment of TRBD1 cannot be checked, as there is no DNA. The CDR3 sequence is 16 residues long. The CDR3 here is CASSFPGRGRTDTQYF.

The chain carries TRBV27 and TRBJ2-1; TCRdb calls TRBD2, which cannot be checked without DNA. The CDR3 is 14 amino acids. CDR1 and CDR2 from the germline V gene are MNHEY and SMNVEV (reference sequence). The CDR3 protein is CASKGLRGYNEQFF.

This chain joins TRBV20-1 and TRBJ1-4. This CDR3 is 14 amino acids long. Germline CDR1 is DFQATT and CDR2 is SNEGSKA (reference sequence). The CDR3 reads CSARVSQSNEKLFF.

V gene TRBV27 combines with J gene TRBJ2-5; TCRdb names TRBD1, which stays unverified in the absence of DNA. The CDR3 has 14 amino acids. CDR1 and CDR2 (germline): MNHEY, SMNVEV (reference sequence). The CDR3 here is CASSLSDRAETQYF.

The rearrangement uses TRBV24-1 and TRBJ2-5; TCRdb reports TRBD2, a call that lacks DNA to check it against. Germline V gives CDR1 KGHDR, CDR2 SFDVKD. The CDR3 runs 15 residues. The CDR3 reads CATSDSWREQETQYF.

This chain uses TRBV7-8 with TRBJ2-3; TCRdb calls TRBD1, which cannot be checked without DNA. CDR1 is SGHVS, CDR2 FQNEAQ, per germline. The CDR3 covers 17 residues. CDR3 residues: CASSLGEGGVFTDTQYF.

This CDR3 is CSARDRNEQFF. This chain uses TRBV20-1 with TRBJ2-1. Germline values: CDR1 DFQATT, CDR2 SNEGSKA (reference sequence). The CDR3 loop spans 11 amino acids.

The chain combines TRBV25-1 with TRBJ2-2; TCRdb reports TRBD1, a call that lacks DNA to check it against. There are 14 residues in the CDR3. The germline gives CDR1 MGHDK, CDR2 SYGVNS. CDR3 sequence reads: CASSENRDSGELFF.

This chain connects TRBV7-9 to TRBJ2-1. Germline assignment: CDR1 SEHNR and CDR2 FQNEAQ (reference sequence). There are 14 residues in the CDR3. The CDR3 loop is CASSLHLGSNEQFF.

The chain links TRBV24-1 to TRBJ2-2; TCRdb designates TRBD1, a call that cannot be tested without DNA. The CDR3 has 15 residues. Germline values: CDR1 KGHDR, CDR2 SFDVKD. The CDR3 loop reads CATSDTGGETGELFF.

The chain carries TRBV6-5 and TRBJ1-1. The CDR3 contains 15 residues. Looked up from germline, CDR1 is MNHEY and CDR2 is SVGAGI. Here the CDR3 reads CASSYSTDSNTEAFF.

The chain recombines TRBV11-2 with TRBJ1-1; TCRdb outputs TRBD1, but without DNA this stays unchecked. The CDR3 runs to 15 residues. Germline V gene sequence: CDR1 SGHAT, CDR2 FQNNGV. CDR3 in amino acids: CASSSASGWNTEAFF.

This rearrangement joins TRBV20-1 to TRBJ2-2; the TCRdb call, TRBD1, lacks DNA for checking. The germline V gene has CDR1 DFQATT and CDR2 SNEGSKA (reference sequence). CDR3 length: 13 residues. CDR3 loop: CSASGTYTGELFF.

The chain couples TRBV28 to TRBJ2-5; TCRdb designates TRBD2, a call that cannot be tested without DNA. The length of the CDR3 is 16 residues. From germline, CDR1 is MDHEN and CDR2 SYDVKM. This CDR3 is CASSLRASGIQETQYF. The full variable domain, its missing parts supplied by reference TRBV28 and TRBJ2-5, is DVKVTQSSRYLVKRTGEKVFLECVQDMDHENMFWYRQDPGLGLRLIYFSYDVKMKEKGDIPEGYSVSREKKERFSLILESASTNQTSMYLCASSLRASGIQETQYFGPGTRLLVL.

The chain is built from TRBV12-3 or TRBV12-4 and TRBJ2-1; TCRdb picks TRBD2, but there is no DNA to check that call. This CDR3 has 14 residues. CDR3 sequence: CASSRTSGYNEQFF.

The chain is built from TRBV7-9 and TRBJ2-1; the D call of TRBD1 rests on TCRdb alone, since no DNA is present to check it. The CDR3 is made up of 13 amino acids. Germline V gene sequence: CDR1 SEHNR, CDR2 FQNEAQ (reference sequence). Here the CDR3 reads CASTKVRGNEQFF. Full variable domain (missing parts from reference TRBV7-9 and TRBJ2-1): DTGVSQNPRHKITKRGQNVTFRCDPISEHNRLYWYRQTLGQGPEFLTYFQNEAQLEKSRLLSDRFSAERPKGSFSTLEIQRTEQGDSAMYLCASTKVRGNEQFFGPGTRLTVL.

The genes are TRBV24-1 and TRBJ2-1; as DNA is missing, the TRBD1 call by TCRdb cannot be tested. CDR1 and CDR2 (germline): KGHDR, SFDVKD. This CDR3 has 12 amino acids. CDR3 sequence: CATSGTGRRQFF.

V usage is TRBV24-1 and J usage is TRBJ2-2; TCRdb's D call, TRBD1, is unchecked because there is no DNA. The CDR3 runs to 16 residues. Germline values: CDR1 KGHDR, CDR2 SFDVKD. This CDR3 reads CATSDRQGGITGELFF.

The CDR3 protein is CATSDVTSYQETQYF. The chain has TRBV24-1 and TRBJ2-5. The CDR3 is 15 residues long. The germline V gene encodes CDR1 KGHDR and CDR2 SFDVKD.